This T cell receptor beta chain was documented in a study of control samples from healthy donors and cancer patients. Some clones are missing from TCRdb's copy, which holds only in-frame ones; the method was immunoSEQ multiplex PCR. The profile shows 150,000 to 200,000 clones, roughly nine tenths of them singletons. The CDR3 has 16 amino acids. Trimming cost V 5 bases and J 7 bases; bases outside gene matches: 10. Germline CDR1 is MNHEY and CDR2 is SMNVEV (reference sequence). Material: blood. The receptor was isolated from a woman in her twenties or thirties in good health. The chain has TRBV27 and TRBJ2-7; 14 bases line up with TRBD2. The CDR3 spells CASSPIGTSGSREQYF. In nucleotides, the CDR3 is TGTGCCAGCAGTCCGATCGGGACTAGCGGGAGTAGGGAGCAGTACTTC.